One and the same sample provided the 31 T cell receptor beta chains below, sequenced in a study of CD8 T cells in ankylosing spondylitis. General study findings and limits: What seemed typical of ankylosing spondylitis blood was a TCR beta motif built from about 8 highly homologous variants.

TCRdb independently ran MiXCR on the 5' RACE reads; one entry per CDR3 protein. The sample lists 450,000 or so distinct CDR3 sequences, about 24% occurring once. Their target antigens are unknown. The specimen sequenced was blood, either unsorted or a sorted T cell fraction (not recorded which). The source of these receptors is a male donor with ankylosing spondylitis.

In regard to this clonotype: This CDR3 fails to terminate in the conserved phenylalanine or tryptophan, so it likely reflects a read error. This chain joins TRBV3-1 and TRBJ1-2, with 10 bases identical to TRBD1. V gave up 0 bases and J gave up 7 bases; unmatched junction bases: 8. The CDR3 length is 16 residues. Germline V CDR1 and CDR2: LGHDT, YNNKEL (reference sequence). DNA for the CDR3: TGTGCCAGCAGCCAAGATGGGGACAGGGGAGGTGGTGGCTACACCCTC. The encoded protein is CASSQDGDRGGGGYTL.

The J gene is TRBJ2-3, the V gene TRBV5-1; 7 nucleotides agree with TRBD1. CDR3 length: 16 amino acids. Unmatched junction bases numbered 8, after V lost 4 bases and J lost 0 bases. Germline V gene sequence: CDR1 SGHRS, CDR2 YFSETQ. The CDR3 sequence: CASSPRDSPSTDTQYF. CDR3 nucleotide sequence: TGCGCCAGCAGCCCCAGGGACAGTCCTAGCACAGATACGCAGTATTTT. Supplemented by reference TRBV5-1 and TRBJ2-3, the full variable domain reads KAGVTQTPRYLIKTRGQQVTLSCSPISGHRSVSWYQQTPGQGLQFLFEYFSETQRNKGNFPGRFSGRQFSNSRSEMNVSTLELGDSALYLCASSPRDSPSTDTQYFGPGTRLTVL.

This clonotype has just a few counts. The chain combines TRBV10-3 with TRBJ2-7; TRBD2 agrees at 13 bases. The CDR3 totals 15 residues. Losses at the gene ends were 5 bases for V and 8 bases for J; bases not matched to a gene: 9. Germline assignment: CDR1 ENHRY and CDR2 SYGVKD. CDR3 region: CAISQPGLAGRKQYV. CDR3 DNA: TGTGCCATCAGTCAACCGGGACTAGCGGGAAGGAAGCAGTACGTC.

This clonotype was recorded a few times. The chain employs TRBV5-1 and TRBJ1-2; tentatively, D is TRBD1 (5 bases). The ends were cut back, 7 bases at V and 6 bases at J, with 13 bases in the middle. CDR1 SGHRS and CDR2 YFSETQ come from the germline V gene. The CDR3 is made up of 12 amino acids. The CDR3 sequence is CASGGVGHGYTF. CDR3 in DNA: TGCGCCAGCGGAGGGGTCGGCCATGGCTACACCTTC.

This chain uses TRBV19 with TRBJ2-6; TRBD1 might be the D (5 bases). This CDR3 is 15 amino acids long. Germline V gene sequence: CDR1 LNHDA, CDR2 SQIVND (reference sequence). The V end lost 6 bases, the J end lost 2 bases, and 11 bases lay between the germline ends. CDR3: CASRPTVAGANVLTF. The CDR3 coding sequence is TGTGCCAGTAGACCGACAGTGGCTGGGGCCAACGTCCTGACTTTC.

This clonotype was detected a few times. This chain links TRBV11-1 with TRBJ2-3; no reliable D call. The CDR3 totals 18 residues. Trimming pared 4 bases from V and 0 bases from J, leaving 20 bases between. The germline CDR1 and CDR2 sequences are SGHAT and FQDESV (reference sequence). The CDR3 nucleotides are TGTGCCAGCAGCTCCCGTGTATGGGCCAGAACTAGCACAGATACGCAGTATTTT. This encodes CASSSRVWARTSTDTQYF.

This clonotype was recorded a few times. The CDR3 loop is CASSLVWGDSYGYTF. DNA for the CDR3: TGTGCCAGCAGTTTAGTTTGGGGGGACAGCTATGGCTACACCTTC. V and J are TRBV12-3 or TRBV12-4 and TRBJ1-2, with 7 bases fitting TRBD1. This CDR3 contains 15 residues. Unmatched junction bases numbered 6, after V lost 1 base and J lost 4 bases.

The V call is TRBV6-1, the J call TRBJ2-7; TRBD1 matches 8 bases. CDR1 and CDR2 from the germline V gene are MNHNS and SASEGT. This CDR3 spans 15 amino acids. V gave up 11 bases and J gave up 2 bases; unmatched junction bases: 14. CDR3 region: CARRRQGSCAYEQYV. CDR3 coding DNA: TGTGCCCGTCGAAGACAGGGGTCTTGCGCCTACGAGCAGTACGTC.

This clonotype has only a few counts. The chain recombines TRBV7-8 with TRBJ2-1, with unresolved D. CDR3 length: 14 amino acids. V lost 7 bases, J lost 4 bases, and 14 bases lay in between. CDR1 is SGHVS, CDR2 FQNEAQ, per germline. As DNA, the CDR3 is TGTGCCAGCATCCCGGCGATTGATTACAATGAGCAGTTCTTC. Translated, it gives CASIPAIDYNEQFF.

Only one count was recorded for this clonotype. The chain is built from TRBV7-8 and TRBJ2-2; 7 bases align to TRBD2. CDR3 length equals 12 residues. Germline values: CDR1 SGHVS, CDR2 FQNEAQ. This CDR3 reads CGWREITGELFF. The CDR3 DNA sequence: TGTGGCTGGCGGGAGATCACCGGGGAGCTGTTTTTT.

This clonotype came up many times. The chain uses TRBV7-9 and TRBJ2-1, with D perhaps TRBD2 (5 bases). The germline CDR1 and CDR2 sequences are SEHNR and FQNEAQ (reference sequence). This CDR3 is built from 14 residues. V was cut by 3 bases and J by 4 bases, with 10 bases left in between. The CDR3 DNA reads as TGTGCCAGCAGCTTCGAGGGAGCATACAATGAGCAGTTCTTC. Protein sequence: CASSFEGAYNEQFF.

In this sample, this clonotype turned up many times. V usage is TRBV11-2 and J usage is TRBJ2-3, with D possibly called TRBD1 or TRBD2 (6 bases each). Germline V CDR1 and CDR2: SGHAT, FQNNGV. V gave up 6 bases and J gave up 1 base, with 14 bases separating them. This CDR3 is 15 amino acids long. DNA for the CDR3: TGTGCCAGCAGACCGACCCGGGGGCGCACAGATACGCAGTATTTT. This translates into CASRPTRGRTDTQYF.

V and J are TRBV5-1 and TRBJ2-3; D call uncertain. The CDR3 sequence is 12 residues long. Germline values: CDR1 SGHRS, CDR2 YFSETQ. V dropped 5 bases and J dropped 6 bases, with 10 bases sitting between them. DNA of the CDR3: TGCGCCAGCAGTCAGCAGGCGGATACGCAGTATTTT. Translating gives CASSQQADTQYF.

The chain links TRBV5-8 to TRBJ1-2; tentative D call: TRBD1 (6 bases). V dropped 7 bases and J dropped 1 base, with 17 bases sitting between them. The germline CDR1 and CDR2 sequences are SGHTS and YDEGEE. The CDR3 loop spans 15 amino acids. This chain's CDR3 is CASRRRGANNYGYTF. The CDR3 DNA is TGTGCCAGCCGCCGGCGGGGGGCAAATAACTATGGCTACACCTTC.

DNA for the CDR3: TGCGCCAGCAGCCAACAAGATGGGCACGGCACACCCTACGAGCAGTACGTC. Translation: CASSQQDGHGTPYEQYV. The chain carries TRBV4-1 and TRBJ2-7; no clear D gene. The CDR3 runs to 17 residues. V was trimmed by 2 bases and J by 2 bases, leaving 19 bases between them. Germline lookup yields CDR1 MGHRA and CDR2 YSYEKL.

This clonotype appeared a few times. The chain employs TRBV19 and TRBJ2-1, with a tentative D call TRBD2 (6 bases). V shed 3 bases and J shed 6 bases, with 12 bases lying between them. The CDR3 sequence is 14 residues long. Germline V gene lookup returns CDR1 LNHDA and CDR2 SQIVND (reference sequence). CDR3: CASSIMGLANEQFF. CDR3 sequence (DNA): TGTGCCAGTAGTATCATGGGACTGGCCAATGAGCAGTTCTTC.

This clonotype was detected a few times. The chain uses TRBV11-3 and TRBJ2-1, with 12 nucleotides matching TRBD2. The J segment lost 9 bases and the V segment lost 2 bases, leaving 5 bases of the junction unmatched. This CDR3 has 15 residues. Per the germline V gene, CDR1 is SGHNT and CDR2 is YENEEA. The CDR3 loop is CASSLKTSGRGEQFF. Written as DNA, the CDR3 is TGTGCCAGCAGCTTAAAGACTAGCGGGAGAGGTGAGCAGTTCTTC.

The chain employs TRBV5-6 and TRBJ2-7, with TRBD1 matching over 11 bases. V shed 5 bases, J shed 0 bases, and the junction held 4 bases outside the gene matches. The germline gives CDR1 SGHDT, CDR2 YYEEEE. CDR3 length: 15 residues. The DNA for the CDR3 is TGTGCCAGCAGGAGAGGACAGGGGGCCTCCTACGAGCAGTACGTC. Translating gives CASRRGQGASYEQYV.

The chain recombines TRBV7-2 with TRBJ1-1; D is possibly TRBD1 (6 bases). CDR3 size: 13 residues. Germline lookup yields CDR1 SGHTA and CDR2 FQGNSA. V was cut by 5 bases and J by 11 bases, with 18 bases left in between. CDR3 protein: CASSPGQRAGAFF. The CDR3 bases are TGTGCCAGCAGCCCAGGACAGAGGGCCGGGGCTTTCTTT.

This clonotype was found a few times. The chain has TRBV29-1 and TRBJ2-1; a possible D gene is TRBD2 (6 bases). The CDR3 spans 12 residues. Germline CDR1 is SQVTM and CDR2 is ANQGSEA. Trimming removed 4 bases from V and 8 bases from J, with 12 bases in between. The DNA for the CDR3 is TGCAGCGTTGGTCCGGGAGATGATGAGCAGTTCTTC. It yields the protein CSVGPGDDEQFF.

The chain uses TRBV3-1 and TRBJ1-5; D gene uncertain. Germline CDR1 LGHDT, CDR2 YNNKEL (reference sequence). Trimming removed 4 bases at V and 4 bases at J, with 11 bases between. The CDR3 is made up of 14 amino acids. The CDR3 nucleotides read TGTGCCAGCAGCCCTACCCTAGGGAATCAGCCCCAGCATTTT. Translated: CASSPTLGNQPQHF.

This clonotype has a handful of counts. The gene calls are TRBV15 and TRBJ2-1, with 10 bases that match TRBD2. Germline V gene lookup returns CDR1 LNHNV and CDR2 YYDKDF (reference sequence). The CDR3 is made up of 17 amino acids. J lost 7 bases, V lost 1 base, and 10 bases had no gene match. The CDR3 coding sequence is TGTGCCACCAGCAGAGGGACCGGGACTAGCGCCTTTAATGAGCAGTTCTTC. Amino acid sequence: CATSRGTGTSAFNEQFF.

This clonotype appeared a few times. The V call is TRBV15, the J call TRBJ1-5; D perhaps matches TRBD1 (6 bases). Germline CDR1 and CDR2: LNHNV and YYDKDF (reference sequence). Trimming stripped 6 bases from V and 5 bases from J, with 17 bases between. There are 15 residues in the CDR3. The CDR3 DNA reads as TGTGCCACCAGGGCGAGGGGGTCCTTGTATCAGCCCCAGCATTTT. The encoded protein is CATRARGSLYQPQHF.

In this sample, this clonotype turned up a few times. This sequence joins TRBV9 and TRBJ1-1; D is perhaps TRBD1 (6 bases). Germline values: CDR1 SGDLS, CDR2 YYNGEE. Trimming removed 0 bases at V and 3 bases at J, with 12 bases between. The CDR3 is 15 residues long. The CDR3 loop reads CASSVDAGADTEAFF. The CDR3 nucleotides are TGTGCCAGCAGCGTAGATGCGGGGGCCGACACTGAAGCTTTCTTT.

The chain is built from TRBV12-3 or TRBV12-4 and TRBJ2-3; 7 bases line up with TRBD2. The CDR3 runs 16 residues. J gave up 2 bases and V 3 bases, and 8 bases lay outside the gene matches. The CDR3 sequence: CASSFSIAGYTDTQYF. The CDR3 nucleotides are TGTGCCAGCAGTTTCAGTATAGCGGGCTACACAGATACGCAGTATTTT.

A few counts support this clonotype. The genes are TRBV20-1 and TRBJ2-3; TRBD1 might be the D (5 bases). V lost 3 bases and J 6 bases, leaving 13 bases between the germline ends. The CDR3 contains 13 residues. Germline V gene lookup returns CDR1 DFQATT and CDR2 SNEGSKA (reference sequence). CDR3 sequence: CSASGATQDTQYF. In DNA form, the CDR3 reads TGCAGTGCTAGTGGGGCCACTCAGGATACGCAGTATTTT.

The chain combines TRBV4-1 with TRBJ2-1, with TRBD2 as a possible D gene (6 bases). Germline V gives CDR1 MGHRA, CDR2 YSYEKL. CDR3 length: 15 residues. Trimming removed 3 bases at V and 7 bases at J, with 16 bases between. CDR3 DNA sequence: TGCGCCAGCAGCCAGCGGGGCGGGGTCCGGAATGAGCAGTTCTTC. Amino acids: CASSQRGGVRNEQFF.

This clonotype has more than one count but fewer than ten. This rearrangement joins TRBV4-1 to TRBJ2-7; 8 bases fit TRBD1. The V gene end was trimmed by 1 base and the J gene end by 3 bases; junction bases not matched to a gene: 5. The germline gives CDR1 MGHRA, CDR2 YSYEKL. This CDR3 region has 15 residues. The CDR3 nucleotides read TGCGCCAGCAGCCAAGGCCTGACAGGGGTCTACGAGCAGTACTTC. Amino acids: CASSQGLTGVYEQYF.

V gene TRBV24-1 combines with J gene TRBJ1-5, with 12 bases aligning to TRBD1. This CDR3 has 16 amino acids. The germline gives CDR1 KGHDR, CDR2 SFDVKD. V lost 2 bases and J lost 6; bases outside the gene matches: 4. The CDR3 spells CATSDSGTGGSQPQHF. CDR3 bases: TGTGCCACCAGTGATTCCGGGACAGGGGGCAGTCAGCCCCAGCATTTT.

The CDR3 spells CASSGYRGNTEAFF. The CDR3 region has the DNA TGTGCCAGCAGCGGGTACAGGGGGAACACTGAAGCTTTCTTT. V usage is TRBV9 and J usage is TRBJ1-1; 7 bases fit TRBD1. Trimming cost V 3 bases and J 1 base; bases outside gene matches: 3. The CDR3 is 14 residues long. Germline CDR1 and CDR2: SGDLS and YYNGEE.

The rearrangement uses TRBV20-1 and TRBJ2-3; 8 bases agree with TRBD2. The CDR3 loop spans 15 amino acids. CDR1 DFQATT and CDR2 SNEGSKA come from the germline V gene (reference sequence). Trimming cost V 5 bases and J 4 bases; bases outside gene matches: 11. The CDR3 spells CSAGESRGGADTQYF. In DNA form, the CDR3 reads TGCAGTGCTGGCGAATCTCGGGGGGGGGCAGATACGCAGTATTTT.